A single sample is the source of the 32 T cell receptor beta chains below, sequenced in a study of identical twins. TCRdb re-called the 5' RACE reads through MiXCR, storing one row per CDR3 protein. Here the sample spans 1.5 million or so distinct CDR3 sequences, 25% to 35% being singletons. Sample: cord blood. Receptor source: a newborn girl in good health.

The CDR3 spells CASSFVAGGYNEQYF. The CDR3 DNA reads TGCGCCAGCAGCTTCGTAGCGGGGGGCTACAATGAGCAGTACTTC. The chain is built from TRBV5-1 and TRBJ2-4; 10 bases are a match to TRBD2. The CDR3 is made up of 15 amino acids. The germline CDR1 and CDR2 sequences are SGHRS and YFSETQ. Trimming removed 2 bases from V and 13 bases from J; junction bases left unmatched: 12.

This CDR3 reads CASSFRGSYNEQYF. CDR3 DNA: TGTGCCAGCAGTTTTAGGGGCTCCTACAATGAGCAGTACTTC. The chain recombines TRBV27 with TRBJ2-1; perhaps TRBD1 as D (5 bases). The DNA matches TRBJ2-7 better at its end, which makes the J call doubtful. The germline V gene encodes CDR1 MNHEY and CDR2 SMNVEV (reference sequence). The CDR3 sequence is 14 residues long.

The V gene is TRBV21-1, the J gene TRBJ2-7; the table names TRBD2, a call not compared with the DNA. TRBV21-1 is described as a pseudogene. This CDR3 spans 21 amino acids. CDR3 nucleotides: TGTGCCAGCAGCACTCGGTTGCAGACTAGCGGGAGGATAACCTACTCCTACGAGCAGTACTTC. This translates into CASSTRLQTSGRITYSYEQYF.

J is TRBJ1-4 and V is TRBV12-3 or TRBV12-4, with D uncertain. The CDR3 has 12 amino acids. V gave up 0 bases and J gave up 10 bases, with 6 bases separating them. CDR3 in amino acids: CASSLAGGKLFF. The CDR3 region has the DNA TGTGCCAGCAGTTTAGCGGGTGGAAAACTGTTTTTT.

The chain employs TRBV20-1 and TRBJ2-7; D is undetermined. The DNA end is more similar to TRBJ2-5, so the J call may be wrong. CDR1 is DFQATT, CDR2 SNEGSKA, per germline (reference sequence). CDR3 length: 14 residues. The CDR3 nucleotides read TGCAGTGCCCTGGTTGGTTTTGTCCAAGAGACCCAGTACTTC. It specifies CSALVGFVQETQYF.

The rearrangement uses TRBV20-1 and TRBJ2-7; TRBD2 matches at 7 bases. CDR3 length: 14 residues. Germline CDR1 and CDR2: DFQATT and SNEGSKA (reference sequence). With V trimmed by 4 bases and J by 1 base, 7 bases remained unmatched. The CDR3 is CSANRLAKSYEQYF. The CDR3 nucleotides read TGCAGTGCTAACAGACTAGCTAAGTCCTACGAGCAGTACTTC.

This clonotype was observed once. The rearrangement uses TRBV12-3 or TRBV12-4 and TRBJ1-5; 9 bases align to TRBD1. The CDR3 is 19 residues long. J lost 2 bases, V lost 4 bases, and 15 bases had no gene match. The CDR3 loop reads CASSYFGTGFPGGNQPQHF. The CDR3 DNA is TGTGCCAGCAGTTACTTCGGGACAGGGTTCCCTGGGGGCAATCAGCCCCAGCATTTT.

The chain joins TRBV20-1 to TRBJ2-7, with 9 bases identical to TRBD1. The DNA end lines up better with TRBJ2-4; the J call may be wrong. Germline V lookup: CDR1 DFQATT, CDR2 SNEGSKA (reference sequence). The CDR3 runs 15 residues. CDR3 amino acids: CSAREYLGQGNIQYF. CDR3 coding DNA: TGCAGTGCTAGAGAGTATCTGGGACAGGGAAACATTCAGTACTTC.

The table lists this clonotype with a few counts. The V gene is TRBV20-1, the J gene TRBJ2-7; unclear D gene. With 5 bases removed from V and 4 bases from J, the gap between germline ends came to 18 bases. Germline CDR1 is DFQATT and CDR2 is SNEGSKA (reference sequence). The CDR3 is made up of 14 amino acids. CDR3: CSAQPTAGPYEQYF. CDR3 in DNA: TGCAGTGCTCAACCCACGGCAGGTCCTTACGAGCAGTACTTC.

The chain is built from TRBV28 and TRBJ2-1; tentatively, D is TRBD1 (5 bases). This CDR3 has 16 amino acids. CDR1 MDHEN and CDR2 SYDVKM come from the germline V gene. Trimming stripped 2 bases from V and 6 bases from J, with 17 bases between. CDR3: CASSLKGLWGGNEQFF. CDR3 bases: TGTGCCAGCAGTTTAAAGGGGTTATGGGGCGGCAATGAGCAGTTCTTC.

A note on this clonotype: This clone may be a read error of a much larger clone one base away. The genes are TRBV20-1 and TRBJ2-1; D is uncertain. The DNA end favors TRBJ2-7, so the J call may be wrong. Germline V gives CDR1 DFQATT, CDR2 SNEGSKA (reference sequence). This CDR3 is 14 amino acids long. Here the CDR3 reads CSARGSGSYNEQYF. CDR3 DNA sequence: TGCAGTGCTAGGGGGTCGGGCTCCTACAATGAGCAGTACTTC.

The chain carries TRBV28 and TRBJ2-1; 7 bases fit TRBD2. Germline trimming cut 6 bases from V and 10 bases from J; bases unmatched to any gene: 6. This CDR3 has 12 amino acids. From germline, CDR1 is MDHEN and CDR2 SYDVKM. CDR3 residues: CASSRLAWEQFF. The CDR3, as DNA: TGTGCCAGCAGCCGACTAGCATGGGAGCAGTTCTTC. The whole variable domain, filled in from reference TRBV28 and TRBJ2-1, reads DVKVTQSSRYLVKRTGEKVFLECVQDMDHENMFWYRQDPGLGLRLIYFSYDVKMKEKGDIPEGYSVSREKKERFSLILESASTNQTSMYLCASSRLAWEQFFGPGTRLTVL.

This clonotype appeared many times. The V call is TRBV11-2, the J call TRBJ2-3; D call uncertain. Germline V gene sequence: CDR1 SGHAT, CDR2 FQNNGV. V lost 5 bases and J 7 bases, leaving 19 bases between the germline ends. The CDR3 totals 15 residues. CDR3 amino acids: CASSASRVGEHTQYF. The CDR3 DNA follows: TGTGCCAGCAGCGCCTCACGGGTTGGGGAACATACGCAGTATTTT. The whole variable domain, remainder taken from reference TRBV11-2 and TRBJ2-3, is EAGVAQSPRYKIIEKRQSVAFWCNPISGHATLYWYQQILGQGPKLLIQFQNNGVVDDSQLPKDRFSAERLKGVDSTLKIQPAKLEDSAVYLCASSASRVGEHTQYFGPGTRLTVL.

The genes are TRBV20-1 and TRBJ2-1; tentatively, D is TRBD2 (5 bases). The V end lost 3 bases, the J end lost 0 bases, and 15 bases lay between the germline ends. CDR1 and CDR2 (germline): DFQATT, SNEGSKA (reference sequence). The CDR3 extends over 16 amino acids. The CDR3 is CSASKLARSSYNEQFF. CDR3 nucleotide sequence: TGCAGTGCTAGTAAGCTAGCTCGGAGCTCCTACAATGAGCAGTTCTTC.

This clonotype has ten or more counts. The CDR3 bases are TGTGCCAGCAATAATTTTGGGATTGGCACAGATACGCAGTATTTT. Protein sequence: CASNNFGIGTDTQYF. The rearrangement links TRBV2 to TRBJ2-3; D is unclear. CDR3 length: 15 amino acids. Trimming removed 7 bases at V and 1 base at J, with 15 bases between. Germline V gene sequence: CDR1 SNHLY, CDR2 FYNNEI.

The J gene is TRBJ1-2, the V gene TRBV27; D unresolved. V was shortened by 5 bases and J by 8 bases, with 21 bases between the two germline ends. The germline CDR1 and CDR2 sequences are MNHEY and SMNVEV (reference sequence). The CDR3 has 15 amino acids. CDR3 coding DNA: TGTGCCAGCAGTCTGCAACCCAAGGGAATCGAGGGCTACACCTTC. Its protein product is CASSLQPKGIEGYTF.

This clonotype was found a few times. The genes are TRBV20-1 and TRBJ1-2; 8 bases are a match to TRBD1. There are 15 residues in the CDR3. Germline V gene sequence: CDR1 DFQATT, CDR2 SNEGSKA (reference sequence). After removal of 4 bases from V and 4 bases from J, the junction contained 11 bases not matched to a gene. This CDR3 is CSAKGGQGRAYGYTF. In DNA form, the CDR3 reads TGCAGTGCTAAAGGTGGACAGGGAAGGGCCTATGGCTACACCTTC.

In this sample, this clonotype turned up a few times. The CDR3, as DNA: TGTGCCAGCAAGGAGGGTCACAGGGAGGGAAGACTGTTTTTT. Translating gives CASKEGHREGRLFF. The chain combines TRBV27 with TRBJ1-4; tentative D call: TRBD1 (6 bases). There are 14 residues in the CDR3. The ends were cut back, 7 bases at V and 13 bases at J, with 22 bases in the middle. The germline gives CDR1 MNHEY, CDR2 SMNVEV (reference sequence).

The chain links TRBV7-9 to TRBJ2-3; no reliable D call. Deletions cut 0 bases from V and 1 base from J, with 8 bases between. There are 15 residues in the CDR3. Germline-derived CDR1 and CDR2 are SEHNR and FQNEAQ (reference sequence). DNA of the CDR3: TGTGCCAGCAGCTTAGCGCAGCCCGGCACAGATACGCAGTATTTT. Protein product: CASSLAQPGTDTQYF.

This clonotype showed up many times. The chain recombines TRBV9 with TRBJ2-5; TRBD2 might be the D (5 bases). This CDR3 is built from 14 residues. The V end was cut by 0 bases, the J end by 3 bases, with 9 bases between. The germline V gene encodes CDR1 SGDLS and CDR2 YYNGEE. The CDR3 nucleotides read TGTGCCAGCAGCGTAGAAAAAGCGGAAGAGACCCAGTACTTC. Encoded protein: CASSVEKAEETQYF.

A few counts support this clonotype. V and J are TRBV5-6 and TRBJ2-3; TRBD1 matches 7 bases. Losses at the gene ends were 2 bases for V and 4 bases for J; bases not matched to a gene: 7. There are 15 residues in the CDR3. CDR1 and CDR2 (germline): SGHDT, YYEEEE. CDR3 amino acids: CASSFYDRVPDTQYF. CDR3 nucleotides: TGTGCCAGCAGCTTCTATGACAGGGTCCCAGATACGCAGTATTTT.

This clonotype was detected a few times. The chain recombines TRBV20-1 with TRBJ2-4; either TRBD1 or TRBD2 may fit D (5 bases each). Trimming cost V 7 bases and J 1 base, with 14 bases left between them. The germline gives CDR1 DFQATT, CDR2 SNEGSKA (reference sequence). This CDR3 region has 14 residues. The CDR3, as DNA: TGCAGTGTGGGCAGGGAGATGGCCAAAAACATTCAGTACTTC. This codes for CSVGREMAKNIQYF.

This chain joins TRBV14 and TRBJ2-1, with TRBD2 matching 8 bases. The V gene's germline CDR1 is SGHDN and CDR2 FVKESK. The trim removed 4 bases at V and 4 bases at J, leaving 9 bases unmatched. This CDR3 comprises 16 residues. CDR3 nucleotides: TGTGCCAGCAGCCGTCGGGGGCGGGGGGTTTACAATGAGCAGTTCTTC. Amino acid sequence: CASSRRGRGVYNEQFF.

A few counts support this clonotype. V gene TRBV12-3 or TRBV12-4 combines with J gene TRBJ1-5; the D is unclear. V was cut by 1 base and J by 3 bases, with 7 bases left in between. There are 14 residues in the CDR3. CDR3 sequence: CASSLERINQPQHF. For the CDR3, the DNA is TGTGCCAGCAGTTTAGAACGGATCAATCAGCCCCAGCATTTT.

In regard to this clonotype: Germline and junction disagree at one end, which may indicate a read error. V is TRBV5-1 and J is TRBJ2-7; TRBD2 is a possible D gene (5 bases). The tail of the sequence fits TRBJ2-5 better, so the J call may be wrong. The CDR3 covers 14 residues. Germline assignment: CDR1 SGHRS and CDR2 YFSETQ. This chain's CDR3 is CASSLGLLQGTQYF. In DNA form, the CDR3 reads TGCGCCAGCAGCTTGGGACTACTCCAAGGGACCCAGTACTTC.

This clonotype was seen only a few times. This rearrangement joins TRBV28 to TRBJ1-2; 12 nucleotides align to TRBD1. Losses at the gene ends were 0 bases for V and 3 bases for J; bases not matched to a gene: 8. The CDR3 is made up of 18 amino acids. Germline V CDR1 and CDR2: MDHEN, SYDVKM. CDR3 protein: CASSLWGTGGKPDYGYTF. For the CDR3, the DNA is TGTGCCAGCAGTTTATGGGGGACAGGGGGCAAACCCGACTATGGCTACACCTTC.

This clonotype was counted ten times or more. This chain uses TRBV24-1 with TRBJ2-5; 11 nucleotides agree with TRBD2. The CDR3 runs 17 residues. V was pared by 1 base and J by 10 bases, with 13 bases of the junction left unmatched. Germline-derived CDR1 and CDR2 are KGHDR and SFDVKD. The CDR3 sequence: CATSDFGTSGRTGIQYF. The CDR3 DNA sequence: TGTGCCACCAGTGATTTCGGTACTAGCGGGAGAACGGGGATCCAGTACTTC.

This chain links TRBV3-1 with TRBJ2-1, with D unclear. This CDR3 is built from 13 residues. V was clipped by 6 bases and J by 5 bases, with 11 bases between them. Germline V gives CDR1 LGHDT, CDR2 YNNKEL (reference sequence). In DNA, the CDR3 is TGTGCCAGCAGACCAGCGCCCCACAATGAGCAGTTCTTC. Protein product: CASRPAPHNEQFF.

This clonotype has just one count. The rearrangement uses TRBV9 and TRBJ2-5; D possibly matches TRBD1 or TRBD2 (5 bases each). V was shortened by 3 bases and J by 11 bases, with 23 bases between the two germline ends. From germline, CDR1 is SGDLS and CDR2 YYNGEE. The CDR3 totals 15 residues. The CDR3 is CASSEGRAPFNEQYF. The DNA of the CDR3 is TGTGCCAGCAGCGAGGGGCGGGCTCCCTTCAATGAGCAGTACTTC.

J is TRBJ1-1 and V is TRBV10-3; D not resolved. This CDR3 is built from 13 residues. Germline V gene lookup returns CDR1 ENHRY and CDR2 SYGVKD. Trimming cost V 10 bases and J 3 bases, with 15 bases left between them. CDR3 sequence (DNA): TGTGCCAGCTCCGGGAGCTCTGACACTGAAGCTTTCTTT. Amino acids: CASSGSSDTEAFF.

CDR3 amino acids: CASSPRTGGISQPQHF. CDR3 DNA: TGTGCCAGCAGTCCCCGGACAGGGGGCATCAGTCAGCCCCAGCATTTT. The genes are TRBV27 and TRBJ1-5; the match to TRBD1 covers 11 bases. The length of the CDR3 is 16 residues. V lost 5 bases and J lost 6; bases outside the gene matches: 9. Germline V lookup: CDR1 MNHEY, CDR2 SMNVEV (reference sequence).

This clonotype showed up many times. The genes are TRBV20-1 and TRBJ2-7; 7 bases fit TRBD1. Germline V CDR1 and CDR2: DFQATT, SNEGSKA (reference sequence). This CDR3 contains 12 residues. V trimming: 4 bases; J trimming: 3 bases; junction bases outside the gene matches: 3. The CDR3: CSATRDSYEQYF. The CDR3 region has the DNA TGCAGTGCTACCCGGGACAGCTACGAGCAGTACTTC.